This TCR beta chain was identified during a study of T cells in Graves' hyperthyroidism and ophthalmopathy. Study information: Blood was drawn when the patient was first diagnosed and still untreated.

Any patient presenting with uncontrolled infection, other autoimmune disease, pregnancy or lactation was left out. The PBMCs had their origin in more than 9.5 ml of fresh peripheral blood. This clonotype appeared many times. Its antigen is unidentified. CDR3 size: 15 residues. From germline, CDR1 is SGHNT and CDR2 YYREEE (reference sequence). The ends lost 2 bases at V and 8 bases at J; junction bases unmatched: 7. The TCR beta CDR3 regions underwent amplification using RNA transcripts as the source. An initial round of RT-PCR targeting the TCR CDR3 relied on the HTBI primer set. Each CDR3 protein gets one entry after TCRdb re-called the multiplex PCR reads with MiXCR. Of around 520,000 distinct CDR3 sequences in the sample, approximately 14% are singletons; the top ten hold approximately 14%. Overall study findings and caveats: Prediction of ophthalmopathy progression came a median approximately 6.5 months pre-onset.

The clonotype originates from a middle-aged woman with Graves' hyperthyroidism. The genes are TRBV5-4 and TRBJ1-4; TRBD1 matches at 9 bases. The specimen was blood. CDR3 loop: CASSFETGTGEKLFF. CDR3 DNA: TGTGCCAGCAGCTTTGAAACTGGGACAGGGGAAAAACTGTTTTTT.